The clone carrying this T cell receptor (beta chain) was picked up many times. Its cognate antigen is unknown. The ends were cut back, 4 bases at V and 4 bases at J, with 16 bases in the middle. The V gene's germline CDR1 is SGHAT and CDR2 FQNNGV. This CDR3 region has 16 residues. Documented time point: persistent/refractory GD, antithyroid drugs over 5 years with positive TRAb. From RNA extracted from PBMCs, the TCR library was made. American Thyroid Association guidelines defined how Graves' disease was diagnosed. The TCR beta library used iRepertoire HTBI primers with Arm-PCR amplification of CDR3. Via MiXCR, TCRdb re-called the multiplex PCR reads, giving one row per CDR3 protein. The data contain approximately 470,000 distinct CDR3 sequences, roughly 20% of them singletons. The data originate from a study of regulatory T cells in long-lasting Graves disease. Study-wide points: Patients with persistent Graves' had lower TCR diversity than newly diagnosed patients. Sharing of public clonotypes was greater in persistent patients (more than 2,500) than in new patients (roughly 880). Favored usage of TRBV28, TRBJ1-2 and TRBJ2-5 was recorded in persistent disease.

The clonotype was recovered from a female donor with Graves disease. The specimen comprised peripheral blood mononuclear cells (PBMCs), sampled when the disease was refractory, from a patient treated with antithyroid drugs. This sequence joins TRBV11-2 and TRBJ2-2, with a weak D call TRBD1 (5 bases). The CDR3 bases are TGTGCCAGCAGCTACCCCATAGGGGCGATCACCGGGGAGCTGTTTTTT. Encoded protein: CASSYPIGAITGELFF.